This TCR beta chain stems from a study of blood T cell repertoires in COVID-19. Study-level background: COVID-19 samples, acute and convalescent, were from the United States, Italy and Spain. PBMCs, B-cell-depleted T cells, or T cells provided the cDNA or gDNA that made up the material.

The authors' processing: From reference gene primer amplification, estimates of nucleated cell counts were derived. Using immunoSEQ multiplex PCR, the repertoire was profiled, and TCRdb retains in-frame clones only, with some absent. The V and J calls and clone size come from that table; D and trimming were worked out from the DNA. The sample has approximately 400,000 clones, around 88% seen once. CDR1 and CDR2 from the germline V gene are ENHRY and SYGVKD. The CDR3 spans 11 residues. V was clipped by 6 bases and J by 7 bases, with 9 bases between them. Input material: peripheral blood. This receptor was taken from a woman in her forties or fifties with COVID-19, enrolled during active disease. The rearrangement joins TRBV10-3 to TRBJ1-1; unclear D gene. CDR3 DNA: TGTGCCATCAGCGGGGAAGATGAAGCTTTCTTT. Amino acid sequence: CAISGEDEAFF.